The 29 T cell receptor beta chains presented below share a single source sample, sequenced in a study of PD-1 blockade in classical Hodgkin lymphoma. Following autologous stem cell transplantation, relapse occurred in every patient, and exposure to brentuximab vedotin varied. Repertoires were generated with immunoSEQ multiplex PCR, while TCRdb's copy carries only in-frame clones and drops some. The data show about 100,000 clones, 80% to 90% seen once. The sample in question was peripheral blood mononuclear cells (PBMCs), obtained before the second cycle of nivolumab. The receptors shown here come from a human donor with classical Hodgkin lymphoma.

The rearrangement joins TRBV15 to TRBJ2-4, with TRBD1 matching over 7 bases. Germline loops: CDR1 LNHNV, CDR2 YYDKDF (reference sequence). With V trimmed by 6 bases and J by 0 bases, 5 bases remained unmatched. This CDR3 region has 15 residues. The CDR3 DNA sequence: TGTGCCACCAGTAAGGACAGGATAGCCAAAAACATTCAGTACTTC. Translated: CATSKDRIAKNIQYF. Combining the CDR3 with reference TRBV15 and TRBJ2-4 gives the whole variable domain DAMVIQNPRYQVTQFGKPVTLSCSQTLNHNVMYWYQQKSSQAPKLLFHYYDKDFNNEADTPDNFQSRRPNTSFCFLDIRSPGLGDTAMYLCATSKDRIAKNIQYFGAGTRLSVL.

The chain couples TRBV30 to TRBJ1-6, with TRBD1 matching 7 bases. Germline CDR1 reads GTSNPN; CDR2 reads SVGIG (reference sequence). The junction had 3 bases not matched to a gene; V was cut back by 5 bases and J by 5 bases. The CDR3 contains 13 residues. Written as DNA, the CDR3 is TGTGCCTGGGACAGGGTCGATAATTCACCCCTCCACTTT. It translates to CAWDRVDNSPLHF.

V and J are TRBV6-5 and TRBJ2-5, with TRBD2 as a possible D gene (5 bases). The CDR3 covers 15 residues. Per the germline V gene, CDR1 is MNHEY and CDR2 is SVGAGI. The ends were cut back, 0 bases at V and 2 bases at J, with 10 bases in the middle. For the CDR3, the DNA is TGTGCCAGCAGTTACTCGAGCGGTGTTCAAGAGACCCAGTACTTC. This sequence encodes CASSYSSGVQETQYF.

V is TRBV5-6 and J is TRBJ1-5, with TRBD1 identical over 7 bases. There are 16 residues in the CDR3. In germline, CDR1 is SGHDT, CDR2 YYEEEE. With V trimmed by 1 base and J by 6 bases, 10 bases remained unmatched. CDR3 sequence: CASSLYLRGQGQPQHF. CDR3 in DNA: TGTGCCAGCAGCTTGTATTTGAGGGGGCAGGGTCAGCCCCAGCATTTT.

V usage is TRBV30 and J usage is TRBJ2-3; D is possibly TRBD2 (8 bases). V was shortened by 1 base and J by 4 bases, with 21 bases between the two germline ends. Per germline, CDR1 GTSNPN and CDR2 SVGIG (reference sequence). CDR3 size: 17 residues. The CDR3 reads CAWSEGLGGPRADTQYF. The DNA of the CDR3 is TGTGCCTGGAGTGAGGGACTAGGGGGCCCGAGGGCAGATACGCAGTATTTT.

This chain links TRBV28 with TRBJ1-3; D not resolved. CDR3 length: 12 residues. In germline, CDR1 is MDHEN, CDR2 SYDVKM. V was cut by 6 bases and J by 4 bases, with 7 bases left in between. CDR3 sequence: CASSLQGNTIYF. The DNA for the CDR3 is TGTGCCAGCAGCCTACAGGGAAACACCATATATTTT.

The genes are TRBV29-1 and TRBJ2-2; D is possibly TRBD2 (5 bases). Germline V gives CDR1 SQVTM, CDR2 ANQGSEA. V dropped 6 bases and J dropped 4 bases, with 12 bases sitting between them. The CDR3 has 13 residues. The CDR3 DNA reads as TGCAGCGTAAGAGTGGGGAGCACCGGGGAGCTGTTTTTT. This translates into CSVRVGSTGELFF.

V and J are TRBV11-1 and TRBJ2-1, with D possibly being TRBD2 (7 bases). The V gene's germline CDR1 is SGHAT and CDR2 FQDESV (reference sequence). The V and J ends lost 1 base and 4 bases respectively, with 14 bases between them. CDR3 length: 16 amino acids. The CDR3 DNA sequence: TGTGCCAGCAGCTTAGACGGGGGGCTCCCGTACAATGAGCAGTTCTTC. It codes for CASSLDGGLPYNEQFF.

This chain connects TRBV30 to TRBJ1-4, with TRBD1 matching 12 bases. V shed 3 bases, J shed 3 bases, and the junction held 8 bases outside the gene matches. The CDR3 loop spans 17 amino acids. Germline values: CDR1 GTSNPN, CDR2 SVGIG (reference sequence). The CDR3: CAWSPGTGGPANEKLFF. CDR3 in DNA: TGTGCCTGGAGCCCAGGGACAGGGGGCCCAGCTAATGAAAAACTGTTTTTT.

The rearrangement joins TRBV6-9 to TRBJ1-1, with D perhaps TRBD1 (5 bases). Germline V gene sequence: CDR1 MNHGY, CDR2 SVAAGI. The germline V and J ends were trimmed by 6 bases and 14 bases, with 22 bases remaining between them. The CDR3 is 13 amino acids. The CDR3 DNA sequence: TGTGCCAGCAGACCCGAGGTGGGCAGGGAGCGGTTCTTT. Translation: CASRPEVGRERFF.

The chain recombines TRBV19 with TRBJ1-1, with D maybe TRBD1 (6 bases). Deletions cut 6 bases from V and 8 bases from J, with 19 bases between. The CDR3 runs 14 residues. Looked up from germline, CDR1 is LNHDA and CDR2 is SQIVND (reference sequence). CDR3 nucleotides: TGTGCCAGTAGGGGGATAAACAGGGAAGGGGAAGCTTTCTTT. This sequence encodes CASRGINREGEAFF.

The chain combines TRBV7-6 with TRBJ2-7; 11 nucleotides line up with TRBD1. With V trimmed by 5 bases and J by 7 bases, 7 bases remained unmatched. The CDR3 loop spans 14 amino acids. CDR1 and CDR2 from the germline V gene are SGHVS and FNYEAQ. The CDR3 sequence: CASSPGTGGGEQYF. CDR3 sequence (DNA): TGTGCCAGCAGCCCCGGGACAGGGGGTGGAGAGCAGTACTTC.

The chain employs TRBV19 and TRBJ1-5, with D hard to call. V lost 3 bases, J lost 2 bases, and 8 bases lay in between. CDR1 is LNHDA, CDR2 SQIVND, per germline (reference sequence). The CDR3 runs to 14 residues. CDR3: CASSITDGNQPQHF. CDR3 in DNA: TGTGCCAGTAGTATCACCGACGGCAATCAGCCCCAGCATTTT.

This chain joins TRBV7-9 and TRBJ1-1; the D is unclear. Trimming removed 2 bases at V and 3 bases at J, with 13 bases between. This CDR3 has 15 residues. Germline CDR1 SEHNR, CDR2 FQNEAQ (reference sequence). CDR3 in amino acids: CASSLSASGYTEAFF. The DNA of the CDR3 is TGTGCCAGCAGCTTATCGGCAAGCGGGTACACTGAAGCTTTCTTT.

The gene calls are TRBV5-4 and TRBJ2-2, with 11 positions matching TRBD2. The CDR3 is 17 residues long. Germline V lookup: CDR1 SGHNT, CDR2 YYREEE (reference sequence). Trimming cost V 3 bases and J 0 bases; bases outside gene matches: 4. The DNA for the CDR3 is TGTGCCAGCAGCTGGCATAGCGGGGGGGCGAACACCGGGGAGCTGTTTTTT. This encodes CASSWHSGGANTGELFF.

This chain connects TRBV7-6 to TRBJ2-3; 10 bases are shared with TRBD2. J gave up 2 bases and V 4 bases, and 6 bases lay outside the gene matches. From germline, CDR1 is SGHVS and CDR2 FNYEAQ. This CDR3 is 16 amino acids long. CDR3 loop: CASSSPLAGSTDTQYF. As DNA, the CDR3 is TGTGCCAGCAGCTCCCCACTAGCGGGGTCCACAGATACGCAGTATTTT.

The chain employs TRBV6-5 and TRBJ2-7, with a possible D match to TRBD1 (6 bases). This CDR3 is built from 14 residues. The germline CDR1 and CDR2 sequences are MNHEY and SVGAGI. The germline V and J ends were trimmed by 2 bases and 6 bases, with 14 bases remaining between them. CDR3 sequence: CASSYSPGASEQYF. The CDR3 DNA reads TGTGCCAGCAGTTACAGCCCAGGGGCGAGCGAGCAGTACTTC.

The CDR3 bases are TGTGCCAGCTCTCCTAGAGGCGGGACAAGGACTGGAAACACCATATATTTT. The encoded protein is CASSPRGGTRTGNTIYF. The chain carries TRBV18 and TRBJ1-3; possibly TRBD1 for D (6 bases). V gave up 6 bases and J gave up 2 bases, with 20 bases separating them. CDR3 size: 17 residues. Germline loops: CDR1 KGHSH, CDR2 LQKENI.

The rearrangement uses TRBV30 and TRBJ2-7; 9 bases are shared with TRBD2. This CDR3 is 13 amino acids long. Germline V gene sequence: CDR1 GTSNPN, CDR2 SVGIG (reference sequence). Unmatched junction bases numbered 4, after V lost 3 bases and J lost 4 bases. CDR3 DNA sequence: TGTGCCTGGAGAGGCGGGGGGGGGTACGAGCAGTACTTC. It codes for CAWRGGGGYEQYF.

A few counts support this clone. This chain joins TRBV27 and TRBJ2-7; 9 bases fit TRBD1. CDR3 length: 15 amino acids. J lost 1 base, V lost 7 bases, and 8 bases had no gene match. Looked up from germline, CDR1 is MNHEY and CDR2 is SMNVEV (reference sequence). This chain's CDR3 is CASTKLGQGSYEQYF. In DNA, the CDR3 is TGTGCCAGCACCAAATTGGGACAGGGATCCTACGAGCAGTACTTC.

This clone was observed a few times. The chain recombines TRBV30 with TRBJ2-7; no firm D call. The V and J ends lost 5 bases and 7 bases respectively, with 12 bases between them. CDR3 length: 11 residues. Germline lookup yields CDR1 GTSNPN and CDR2 SVGIG (reference sequence). The CDR3 nucleotides are TGTGCCTGGTCCGAAACGAAGGAGCAGTACTTC. It yields the protein CAWSETKEQYF.

J is TRBJ1-4 and V is TRBV5-1, with no clear D. The CDR3 has 17 residues. CDR1 SGHRS and CDR2 YFSETQ come from the germline V gene. Trimming took 0 bases from V and 0 from J, leaving 12 bases between them. For the CDR3, the DNA is TGCGCCAGCAGCTTGGGGTTTTGGGGAGCAACTAATGAAAAACTGTTTTTT. Its protein is CASSLGFWGATNEKLFF.

V is TRBV28 and J is TRBJ1-4; D is perhaps TRBD1 (6 bases). The V end was cut by 4 bases, the J end by 7 bases, with 16 bases between. CDR3 size: 15 residues. In germline, CDR1 is MDHEN, CDR2 SYDVKM. The CDR3 DNA sequence: TGTGCCAGCAGTTCCACAGGGTACACCGGTGAAAAACTGTTTTTT. Residues: CASSSTGYTGEKLFF.

The J gene is TRBJ2-2, the V gene TRBV28; 10 positions match TRBD1. The CDR3 extends over 16 amino acids. CDR1 and CDR2 from the germline V gene are MDHEN and SYDVKM. V was pared by 7 bases and J by 5 bases, with 10 bases of the junction left unmatched. CDR3 amino acids: CASKTGTGVKTGELFF. The DNA of the CDR3 is TGTGCCAGCAAAACCGGGACAGGGGTAAAAACCGGGGAGCTGTTTTTT.

V is TRBV30 and J is TRBJ2-2; the D is unclear. Trimming cost V 4 bases and J 7 bases, with 19 bases left between them. Germline V gene data show CDR1 as GTSNPN and CDR2 as SVGIG (reference sequence). The CDR3 spans 15 residues. CDR3 protein: CAWTAVPHGYGELFF. The DNA for the CDR3 is TGTGCCTGGACCGCGGTACCTCACGGGTACGGGGAGCTGTTTTTT.

The V call is TRBV7-2, the J call TRBJ2-5, with D unclear. This CDR3 spans 14 amino acids. Trimming cost V 3 bases and J 5 bases, with 13 bases left between them. CDR1 is SGHTA and CDR2 is FQGNSA in the germline V gene. The CDR3 sequence: CASSLGVTRETQYF. Written as DNA, the CDR3 is TGTGCCAGCAGCTTGGGTGTAACGCGGGAGACCCAGTACTTC.

V usage is TRBV7-9 and J usage is TRBJ1-1, with 9 bases identical to TRBD1. CDR3 length equals 17 residues. The ends lost 5 bases at V and 5 bases at J; junction bases unmatched: 15. Germline lookup yields CDR1 SEHNR and CDR2 FQNEAQ (reference sequence). CDR3 in DNA: TGTGCCAGCAGCCCTTACAGGGGGCAATTGGGATTGACTGAAGCTTTCTTT. This translates into CASSPYRGQLGLTEAFF.

This clone has only a few counts. This chain uses TRBV7-2 with TRBJ2-7; weak D call: TRBD2 (5 bases). The length of the CDR3 is 14 residues. Trimming cost V 4 bases and J 1 base, with 11 bases left between them. The V gene's germline CDR1 is SGHTA and CDR2 FQGNSA. The CDR3 loop is CASSSRGLSYEQYF. As DNA, the CDR3 is TGTGCCAGCAGCTCCCGAGGACTGTCCTACGAGCAGTACTTC.

The chain is built from TRBV30 and TRBJ1-3; TRBD1 matches 9 bases. V shed 1 base, J shed 0 bases, and the junction held 10 bases outside the gene matches. This CDR3 has 18 residues. The germline V gene encodes CDR1 GTSNPN and CDR2 SVGIG (reference sequence). The CDR3 DNA reads as TGTGCCTGGAGTGCGGACAGGGGACGCATTTACTCTGGAAACACCATATATTTT. It translates to CAWSADRGRIYSGNTIYF. The variable domain in full, with the rest retrieved from reference TRBV30 and TRBJ1-3, is SQTIHQWPATLVQPVGSPLSLECTVEGTSNPNLYWYRQAAGRGLQLLFYSVGIGQISSEVPQNLSASRPQDRQFILSSKKLLLSDSGFYLCAWSADRGRIYSGNTIYFGEGSWLTVV.